These 25 T cell receptor beta chains came from one sample sequenced in a study of T cells after yellow fever vaccination (dated by TCRdb to the late 2010s). The sample's treatment or condition label, decoded: live attenuated yellow fever vaccine strain. Library construction relied on 5' RACE. Sequencing instrument: Illumina NovaSeq 6000. TCRdb itself trimmed the public reads at Q25 with fastp, ran MiXCR and retained productive beta chains. Rows with one shared CDR3 protein collapse into an entry with the most common genes and DNA. This sample gives 300,000 to 350,000 distinct CDR3 sequences in total; 4% of them show up just once. The biggest ten clones account for approximately 24% of the sample. The input for sequencing was PBMCs, taken 5 days after the yellow fever booster vaccination. Receptors were obtained from a man between 18 and 29 years old who received the YFV17D yellow fever vaccine.

This clonotype was seen at least ten times. The CDR3 loop reads CASSFGTGSNQPQHF. CDR3 coding DNA: TGTGCCAGCAGCTTCGGGACAGGGAGCAATCAGCCCCAGCATTTT. J is TRBJ1-5 and V is TRBV7-2; 9 bases align to TRBD1. V was clipped by 3 bases and J by 1 base; unmatched bases: 1. CDR3 size: 15 residues. Germline V CDR1 and CDR2: SGHTA, FQGNSA.

The V gene is TRBV12-3 or TRBV12-4, the J gene TRBJ1-1; D gene unclear. CDR3 length: 14 residues. Between the trimmed V and J ends, which lost 6 bases and 0 bases, there was a span of 11 bases. The CDR3 sequence: CASRGPRVNTEAFF. DNA of the CDR3: TGTGCCAGCAGAGGACCAAGGGTGAACACTGAAGCTTTCTTT.

The CDR3 bases are TGCAGTGCTAAGAGCGGGGTGACGTGGGAGACCCAGTACTTC. Protein: CSAKSGVTWETQYF. This chain joins TRBV20-1 and TRBJ2-5; 7 positions match TRBD2. In germline, CDR1 is DFQATT, CDR2 SNEGSKA (reference sequence). The CDR3 covers 14 residues. V lost 4 bases and J lost 5; bases outside the gene matches: 10.

The sample holds a few counts of this clonotype. This chain connects TRBV7-3 to TRBJ2-1, with TRBD2 matching 15 bases. Looked up from germline, CDR1 is SGHTA and CDR2 is FQGTGA. The CDR3 covers 18 residues. V dropped 2 bases and J dropped 1; count of bases not matched to a gene: 3. The CDR3: CASSLGTSGGHSYNEQFF. The CDR3 bases are TGTGCCAGCAGCTTAGGGACTAGCGGGGGGCATTCCTACAATGAGCAGTTCTTC.

In this sample, this clonotype turned up a few times. V is TRBV11-2 and J is TRBJ2-1, with 7 bases that match TRBD2. This CDR3 comprises 15 residues. Germline lookup yields CDR1 SGHAT and CDR2 FQNNGV. The V and J ends lost 4 bases and 8 bases, in that order; junction bases with no gene match: 11. CDR3: CASSSPRLAPHEQFF. Here the CDR3 DNA reads TGTGCCAGCAGCTCCCCCAGACTAGCCCCCCATGAGCAGTTCTTC.

Concerning this clonotype itself: The junction departs from germline at one end; a sequencing error may be responsible. The chain carries TRBV18 and TRBJ1-1; D gene ambiguous. Germline V gene sequence: CDR1 KGHSH, CDR2 LQKENI. This CDR3 region has 13 residues. The CDR3 protein is CASSAGENTETFF. The CDR3, as DNA: TGTGCCAGCTCAGCTGGAGAGAACACTGAAACTTTCTTT.

This clonotype was picked up many times. The chain is built from TRBV7-2 and TRBJ2-2; D ambiguous. The germline V gene encodes CDR1 SGHTA and CDR2 FQGNSA. V gave up 4 bases and J gave up 7 bases, with 7 bases separating them. The length of the CDR3 is 12 residues. DNA for the CDR3: TGTGCCAGCAGCTCCAGTAACGGGGAGCTGTTTTTT. Its translation is CASSSSNGELFF.

This clonotype appeared a few times. The genes are TRBV20-1 and TRBJ2-7; no clear D gene. This CDR3 region has 12 residues. CDR1 is DFQATT and CDR2 is SNEGSKA in the germline V gene (reference sequence). V was pared by 1 base and J by 2 bases, with 6 bases between. The CDR3 region has the DNA TGCAGTGCTAGAGCCCGGGCCTACGAGCAGTACGTC. Encoded protein: CSARARAYEQYV.

This clonotype appeared a few times. This chain connects TRBV27 to TRBJ2-1; no clear D gene. The germline V and J ends were trimmed by 6 bases and 10 bases, with 16 bases remaining between them. The CDR3 covers 13 residues. From germline, CDR1 is MNHEY and CDR2 SMNVEV (reference sequence). CDR3 in amino acids: CASRVYPMGEQFF. In DNA, the CDR3 is TGTGCCAGCAGAGTTTACCCTATGGGGGAGCAGTTCTTC.

The CDR3 loop reads CSARDQRVEAFF. The CDR3 DNA reads TGCAGTGCTAGAGATCAGAGGGTTGAAGCTTTCTTT. The chain links TRBV20-1 to TRBJ1-1; D not certain. CDR1 and CDR2 (germline): DFQATT, SNEGSKA (reference sequence). This CDR3 comprises 12 residues. V lost 0 bases to trimming and J lost 7 bases, with 9 bases between them.

This clonotype appeared a few times. The chain employs TRBV12-3 or TRBV12-4 and TRBJ1-2; weak D call: TRBD1 (6 bases). V was pared by 8 bases and J by 8 bases, with 18 bases between. The CDR3 loop spans 13 amino acids. The CDR3 sequence is CASARARGDGYTF. CDR3 DNA: TGTGCCAGCGCCCGGGCCAGGGGAGACGGCTACACCTTC.

The chain is built from TRBV10-3 and TRBJ1-1; the match to TRBD1 covers 11 bases. The germline gives CDR1 ENHRY, CDR2 SYGVKD. The CDR3 loop spans 14 amino acids. Trimming removed 6 bases from V and 0 bases from J; junction bases left unmatched: 0. The CDR3 DNA is TGTGCCATCAGGGACAGGGGGCTGAACACTGAAGCTTTCTTT. It specifies CAIRDRGLNTEAFF.

This clonotype occurred a few times. The CDR3 loop is CASSQGLNNEQFF. The CDR3 DNA is TGTGCCAGCAGCCAAGGACTGAACAATGAGCAGTTCTTC. The chain joins TRBV14 to TRBJ2-1, with unresolved D. V lost 1 base to trimming and J lost 5 bases, with 6 bases between them. Germline assignment: CDR1 SGHDN and CDR2 FVKESK. The CDR3 totals 13 residues.

In this sample, this clonotype turned up many times. The V call is TRBV11-2, the J call TRBJ2-3; D might be TRBD1 (6 bases). The germline V and J ends were trimmed by 5 bases and 4 bases, with 19 bases remaining between them. This CDR3 contains 16 residues. Germline CDR1 is SGHAT and CDR2 is FQNNGV. CDR3 loop: CASSRETGSWPDTQYF. The CDR3 bases are TGTGCCAGCAGCAGAGAAACAGGGTCCTGGCCAGATACGCAGTATTTT.

This clonotype was observed many times. V and J are TRBV7-2 and TRBJ1-2, with D possibly matching TRBD1 (6 bases). Per the germline V gene, CDR1 is SGHTA and CDR2 is FQGNSA. Trimming pared 5 bases from V and 6 bases from J, leaving 16 bases between. CDR3 size: 14 residues. For the CDR3, the DNA is TGTGCCAGCAGCCCACAGGGTGCCCGGCATGGCTACACCTTC. Protein: CASSPQGARHGYTF. Using reference TRBV7-2 and TRBJ1-2 for the parts outside the CDR3, the full variable domain is GAGVSQSPSNKVTEKGKDVELRCDPISGHTALYWYRQSLGQGLEFLIYFQGNSAPDKSGLPSDRFSAERTGGSVSTLTIQRTQQEDSAVYLCASSPQGARHGYTFGSGTRLTVV.

This clonotype was picked up a small number of times. The rearrangement joins TRBV12-3 or TRBV12-4 to TRBJ2-1, with D possibly TRBD1 on 6 matching bases. The CDR3 has 13 amino acids. The V end was cut by 4 bases, the J end by 7 bases, with 11 bases between. CDR3 DNA sequence: TGTGCCAGCAGTTCCCAGGGGTTGAATGAGCAGTTCTTC. It translates to CASSSQGLNEQFF.

This clonotype was found a few times. The V gene is TRBV7-2, the J gene TRBJ1-2; possible D gene TRBD1, 6 bases. The CDR3 spans 13 residues. Per germline, CDR1 SGHTA and CDR2 FQGNSA. Trimming took off 5 bases at V and 7 bases at J, with 14 bases between the two ends. The CDR3 DNA reads TGTGCCAGCAGCGACTATCAGGGGACTGGCTACACCTTC. It is translated as CASSDYQGTGYTF. The full variable domain, with the rest looked up from reference TRBV7-2 and TRBJ1-2, is GAGVSQSPSNKVTEKGKDVELRCDPISGHTALYWYRQSLGQGLEFLIYFQGNSAPDKSGLPSDRFSAERTGGSVSTLTIQRTQQEDSAVYLCASSDYQGTGYTFGSGTRLTVV.

This clonotype has just a few counts. This chain connects TRBV4-3 to TRBJ1-6; TRBD1 might be the D (6 bases). V lost 0 bases, J lost 3 bases, and 15 bases lay in between. CDR1 LGHNA and CDR2 YSLEER come from the germline V gene. The CDR3 is 18 amino acids. The CDR3 DNA follows: TGCGCCAGCAGCCAAGAAACGACAGGCGACTTCTATAATTCACCCCTCCACTTT. Its translation is CASSQETTGDFYNSPLHF.

V usage is TRBV19 and J usage is TRBJ2-3; 7 bases agree with TRBD2. The trim removed 4 bases at V and 4 bases at J, leaving 2 bases unmatched. This CDR3 is built from 13 residues. Germline V gene sequence: CDR1 LNHDA, CDR2 SQIVND (reference sequence). The CDR3 loop is CASSTLAADTQYF. As DNA, the CDR3 is TGTGCCAGTAGTACCCTAGCGGCAGATACGCAGTATTTT.

CDR3 DNA: TGTGCCAGCAGCTTCGCAGGGATAGCAGATACGCAGTATTTT. Protein: CASSFAGIADTQYF. This chain joins TRBV7-2 and TRBJ2-3, with D possibly being TRBD1 (5 bases). Deletions cut 3 bases from V and 4 bases from J, with 11 bases between. Germline values: CDR1 SGHTA, CDR2 FQGNSA. CDR3 length equals 14 residues.

This clonotype turned up a few times. The chain uses TRBV20-1 and TRBJ2-1, with TRBD1 as a possible D gene (5 bases). Trimming pared 2 bases from V and 4 bases from J, leaving 6 bases between. The germline V gene has CDR1 DFQATT and CDR2 SNEGSKA (reference sequence). The CDR3 has 12 amino acids. In nucleotides, the CDR3 is TGCAGTGCTAGAAGACAGTACAATGAGCAGTTCTTC. Its translation is CSARRQYNEQFF.

This clonotype was counted between two and nine times. The chain employs TRBV2 and TRBJ2-3; D ambiguous. CDR1 is SNHLY and CDR2 is FYNNEI in the germline V gene. The ends were cut back, 6 bases at V and 4 bases at J, with 11 bases in the middle. This CDR3 is 13 amino acids long. The CDR3 region has the DNA TGTGCCAGCAGGTTCCTAGTGGCAGATACGCAGTATTTT. Its translation: CASRFLVADTQYF.

The genes are TRBV6-5 and TRBJ1-1; TRBD1 is a possible D gene (5 bases). Germline-derived CDR1 and CDR2 are MNHEY and SVGAGI. Deletions cut 5 bases from V and 4 bases from J, with 23 bases between. The length of the CDR3 is 17 residues. The CDR3 DNA is TGTGCCAGCAGTAGCCCCCTCTGGGGGGTTGGTGGCACTGAAGCTTTCTTT. Translating gives CASSSPLWGVGGTEAFF.

This clonotype showed up many times. The chain is built from TRBV20-1 and TRBJ1-3, with a weak D call TRBD1 (5 bases). V was shortened by 5 bases and J by 0 bases, with 11 bases between the two germline ends. The germline V gene has CDR1 DFQATT and CDR2 SNEGSKA (reference sequence). There are 14 residues in the CDR3. In DNA, the CDR3 is TGCAGTGCTTTAGACAGAAACTCTGGAAACACCATATATTTT. It encodes CSALDRNSGNTIYF.

V gene TRBV7-9 combines with J gene TRBJ1-6, with TRBD1 identical over 7 bases. The length of the CDR3 is 17 residues. Trimming took 5 bases from V and 0 from J; bases not matched to a gene: 7. From germline, CDR1 is SEHNR and CDR2 FQNEAQ (reference sequence). CDR3 in amino acids: CASSPAQGSSYNSPLHF. DNA for the CDR3: TGTGCCAGCAGCCCAGCACAGGGGAGCTCCTATAATTCACCCCTCCACTTT.